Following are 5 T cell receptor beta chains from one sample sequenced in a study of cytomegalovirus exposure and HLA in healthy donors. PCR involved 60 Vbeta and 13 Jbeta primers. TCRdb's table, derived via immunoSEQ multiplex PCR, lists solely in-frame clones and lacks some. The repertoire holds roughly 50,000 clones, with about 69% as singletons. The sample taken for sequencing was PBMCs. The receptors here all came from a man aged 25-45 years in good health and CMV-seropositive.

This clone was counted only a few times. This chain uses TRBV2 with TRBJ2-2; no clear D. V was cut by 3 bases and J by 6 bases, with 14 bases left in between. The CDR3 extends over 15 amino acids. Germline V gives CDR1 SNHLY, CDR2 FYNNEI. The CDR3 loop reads CASSDRLNTPGELFF. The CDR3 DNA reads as TGTGCCAGCAGTGATCGACTCAACACCCCCGGGGAGCTGTTTTTT.

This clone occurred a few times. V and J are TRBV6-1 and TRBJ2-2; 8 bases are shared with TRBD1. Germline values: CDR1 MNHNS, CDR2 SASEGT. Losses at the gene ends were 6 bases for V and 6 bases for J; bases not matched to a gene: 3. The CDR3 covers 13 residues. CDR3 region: CASRVQGAGELFF. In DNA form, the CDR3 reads TGTGCCAGCAGGGTACAGGGGGCCGGGGAGCTGTTTTTT.

CDR3 sequence: CASSVDRGPTYNSPLHF. In DNA, the CDR3 is TGTGCCAGCAGTGTTGACAGGGGCCCTACCTATAATTCACCCCTCCACTTT. The V call is TRBV6-1, the J call TRBJ1-6; 8 nucleotides match TRBD1. V was clipped by 4 bases and J by 2 bases; unmatched bases: 7. From germline, CDR1 is MNHNS and CDR2 SASEGT. The CDR3 consists of 17 residues.

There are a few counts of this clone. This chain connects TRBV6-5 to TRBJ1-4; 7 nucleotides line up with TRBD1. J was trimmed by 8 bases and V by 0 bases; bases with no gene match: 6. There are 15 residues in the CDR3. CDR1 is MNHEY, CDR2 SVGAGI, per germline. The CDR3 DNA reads TGTGCCAGCAGTTACTCTCGGGACAGACCAGAAAAACTGTTTTTT. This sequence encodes CASSYSRDRPEKLFF.

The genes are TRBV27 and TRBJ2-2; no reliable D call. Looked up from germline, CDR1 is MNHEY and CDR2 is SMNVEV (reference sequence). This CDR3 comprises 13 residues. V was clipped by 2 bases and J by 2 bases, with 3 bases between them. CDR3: CASSLLNTGELFF. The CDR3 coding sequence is TGTGCCAGCAGTTTACTTAACACCGGGGAGCTGTTTTTT.